This TCR beta chain was captured in a study of graft-versus-host responses after intestinal transplantation listed by TCRdb under 2021. For context, the study as a whole: Multivisceral, liver-intestinal, or isolated intestinal transplants were received by the recipients. Anti-thymocyte globulin induction was given to all recipients, followed by maintenance tacrolimus and steroids for about 3 years. Bulk TCR-beta CDR3 sequencing was used to track graft-versus-host and host-versus-graft alloreactive T cell clones in the graft, circulation and bone marrow after intestinal transplantation. Alloreactive clones were identified by sequencing pre-transplant mixed lymphocyte reaction products and comparing these products with unstimulated pre-transplant donor and recipient T cells. The cohort enrolled under 30 intestinal transplant recipients, one of whom was a retransplant, and a few patients without pretransplant specimens were excluded. Donor T cell macrochimerism was defined as a peak of at least 4% donor T cells among recipient peripheral blood mononuclear cells. Rather than being sequenced by the commercial service, samples from a few later patients were sequenced in-house on an Illumina MiSeq and processed with MiXCR.

Study-wide conclusions, independent of this receptor: Peak levels of circulating GvH clones were associated with declines in HvG clones early after transplant. GvH clones were detected in recipient bone marrow, and some appeared earlier in ileal mucosa or blood, consistent with an intestinal mucosal origin. The relatively low number and heterogeneity of intestinal transplant patients limited the conclusions. High GvH to HvG T cell clonal ratios were observed in the allografts of patients with donor T cell macrochimerism.

The CDR1 and CDR2 encoded by the germline V gene are MDHEN and SYDVKM. The germline ends are 15 bases apart after V is trimmed by 5 bases and J by 7 bases. Taken from cysteine to phenylalanine, the CDR3 has 13 residues. This entry keeps only the CDR3 DNA: 39 bases, framed from base 1. This clone showed up just once. No cognate antigen has been identified for it. No much larger clone is present one base from it, and per-base qualities are unavailable. Libraries were made using the immunoSEQ multiplex PCR assay. In most patients, genomic DNA was isolated using the Qiagen DNeasy Blood and Tissue Kit and sent frozen to Adaptive Biotechnologies for TCR sequencing. Adaptive Biotechnologies carried out high-throughput TCR-beta CDR3 sequencing of genomic DNA for most patients. In the original analysis: Adaptive's ImmunoSEQ software was the source of the TCR sequencing data for 15 to 20 patients, while a few other patients were processed with MiXCR and VDJtools. To correct CD4 versus CD8 sorting errors, sequences present in both subsets at a frequency ratio below 5:1 were removed. Because the origin of CDR3 nucleotide sequences shared between donor and recipient could not be assigned, those sequences were removed. To count as alloreactive, a clone needed at least 2-fold expansion over unstimulated cells and a minimum CFSE-low frequency of 0.002% (template counts) or 0.001% (read counts). A clone was considered mappable if detected in the sequenced pre-transplant spleen, lymph node, or MLR CFSE-low populations of the donor or recipient. Cumulative frequency of alloreactive clones was calculated as a percentage of all sequences weighted by copy number. TCRdb retrieved this table from immuneACCESS and kept in-frame rearrangements only. Not all clones are present; in checked studies, unresolved V genes account for under half, and no reason is known for the remainder. Clonal size and the V and J genes are those of that table, whereas D and trimming came from the DNA. The sample has about 86,000 clones on record, 88% of them singletons. The ten largest clones add up to approximately 0.28% of the sample.

Sample time point, as interpreted from the label and publication: cells obtained before transplantation from donor or recipient. CD3+CD4+ and CD3+CD8+ populations were FACS-sorted from unstimulated pre-transplant donor and recipient cells taken from spleen or lymph nodes. The receptor's source is a human donor who was the organ donor for an intestinal transplant. Sequences were derived from unstimulated CD4+ T cells sorted from spleen or lymph node cells, sampled before transplant. The chain is made from TRBV28 and TRBJ2-7, with a tentative D gene TRBD2 over 5 matching bases. The nucleotide sequence reads TGTGCCAGCAGTCCGACCGGCGGGTTTGAGCAGTACTTC. The translation is CASSPTGGFEQYF.